This TCR beta chain was captured in a study of T cell responses to AZD1222 COVID-19 vaccine. On this clone: The antigen is unknown.

Trimming cost V 2 bases and J 4 bases; bases outside gene matches: 22. The CDR3 is 21 residues long. Clones were read by immunoSEQ multiplex PCR, and TCRdb kept only the in-frame ones, dropping some. The sample records about 120,000 clones, approximately 91% being singletons. Regarding the study as a whole: Donors in the cohort were predominantly white British and more often female, and clonal diversity was possibly underestimated. Unmutated variant regions are reportedly the target of nearly half of TCRs that are spike-specific.

Source: peripheral blood, taken on day 0 of AZD1222 vaccination. This clonotype originated in an adult in good health. V is TRBV23-1 and J is TRBJ2-2; 7 nucleotides align to TRBD1. TRBV23-1 is an ORF, and what it does is uncertain. The CDR3 region has the DNA TGCGCCAGCAGTCAAATCGTCCCCTCCCTGGGGGACAGTAGTTCCACCGGGGAGCTGTTTTTT. Encoded protein: CASSQIVPSLGDSSSTGELFF.